This passage covers 11 T cell receptor beta chains from one sample sequenced in a study of cytomegalovirus exposure and HLA in healthy donors. TCRdb's copy holds only in-frame clones and misses some; the assay was immunoSEQ multiplex PCR. This table has 55,000 to 70,000 clones, 90% to 95% appearing once. Sequenced input: PBMCs. The receptors were sampled from a young man in good health and CMV-seropositive.

This chain uses TRBV27 with TRBJ2-7, with 7 bases lining up with TRBD1. The CDR3 runs to 14 residues. CDR1 is MNHEY and CDR2 is SMNVEV in the germline V gene (reference sequence). V shed 6 bases and J 2 bases; nucleotides not matched to a gene: 7. CDR3 protein: CASSYRGAAYEQYF. The CDR3 DNA is TGTGCCAGCAGCTACAGGGGCGCCGCCTACGAGCAGTACTTC.

The rearrangement uses TRBV9 and TRBJ2-7; 11 bases line up with TRBD1. The length of the CDR3 is 15 residues. Germline assignment: CDR1 SGDLS and CDR2 YYNGEE. V lost 0 bases to trimming and J lost 2 bases; unmatched junction nucleotides: 1. CDR3 sequence (DNA): TGTGCCAGCAGCGTAGGGGGACAGGGGGCCTACGAGCAGTACTTC. This sequence encodes CASSVGGQGAYEQYF.

This rearrangement joins TRBV7-6 to TRBJ2-5; 7 bases agree with TRBD1. The length of the CDR3 is 12 residues. Germline values: CDR1 SGHVS, CDR2 FNYEAQ. After removal of 6 bases from V and 5 bases from J, the junction contained 3 bases not matched to a gene. The CDR3 loop reads CASRTQGETQYF. CDR3 DNA sequence: TGTGCCAGCAGAACACAGGGGGAGACCCAGTACTTC.

This chain joins TRBV27 and TRBJ1-4; maybe TRBD1 (6 bases). Trimming cost V 6 bases and J 8 bases, with 7 bases left between them. Germline V gene sequence: CDR1 MNHEY, CDR2 SMNVEV (reference sequence). There are 11 residues in the CDR3. The CDR3: CASRGTEKLFF. CDR3 nucleotides: TGTGCCAGCAGGGGGACAGAAAAACTGTTTTTT.

This clone was found once. The J gene is TRBJ1-1, the V gene TRBV27; perhaps TRBD1 as D (5 bases). V shed 0 bases and J shed 4 bases, with 9 bases lying between them. The CDR3 runs 14 residues. The V gene's germline CDR1 is MNHEY and CDR2 SMNVEV (reference sequence). CDR3 DNA: TGTGCCAGCAGTTTATCGCAGGGAAGCACTGAAGCTTTCTTT. It encodes CASSLSQGSTEAFF.

The chain joins TRBV6-1 to TRBJ1-1; TRBD1 matches 7 bases. Per germline, CDR1 MNHNS and CDR2 SASEGT. Trimming at V came to 4 bases and at J to 6 bases, leaving 8 bases not matched to a gene. The CDR3 contains 14 residues. The CDR3 DNA reads TGTGCCAGCAGTGGCTACAGGGGAAGCCCTGAAGCTTTCTTT. It codes for CASSGYRGSPEAFF.

The J gene is TRBJ2-3, the V gene TRBV2; 9 positions agree with TRBD2. The CDR3 has 15 residues. Losses at the gene ends were 6 bases for V and 9 bases for J; bases not matched to a gene: 13. Germline CDR1 reads SNHLY; CDR2 reads FYNNEI. The CDR3 loop reads CASRRREGLSNTQYF. The CDR3 coding sequence is TGTGCCAGCAGGAGGCGGGAGGGCCTTAGTAACACGCAGTATTTT.

This clone is a singleton in its sample. The chain links TRBV6-6 to TRBJ2-3; D may be TRBD2 (6 bases). The CDR3 covers 16 residues. V gave up 0 bases and J gave up 1 base, with 11 bases separating them. Germline values: CDR1 MNHNY, CDR2 SVGAGI (reference sequence). CDR3 sequence (DNA): TGTGCCAGCAGTTACTCGTTGGCTAGCGGCACAGATACGCAGTATTTT. Translating gives CASSYSLASGTDTQYF.

This chain links TRBV19 with TRBJ1-2; TRBD1 aligns across 7 bases. CDR1 and CDR2 from the germline V gene are LNHDA and SQIVND (reference sequence). This CDR3 spans 15 amino acids. With V trimmed by 3 bases and J by 3 bases, 7 bases remained unmatched. CDR3 in DNA: TGTGCCAGTAGTATTGGGACAGTTAGTCACTATGGCTACACCTTC. Translating it yields CASSIGTVSHYGYTF.

The chain combines TRBV5-1 with TRBJ2-3, with 8 bases matching TRBD1. V gave up 0 bases and J gave up 0 bases; unmatched junction bases: 0. The CDR3 runs to 15 residues. Germline loops: CDR1 SGHRS, CDR2 YFSETQ. The CDR3 nucleotides are TGCGCCAGCAGCTTGGCAGGGGGCAGCACAGATACGCAGTATTTT. As protein: CASSLAGGSTDTQYF.

The rearrangement links TRBV5-1 to TRBJ2-2; D call uncertain. This CDR3 is 14 amino acids long. Germline V CDR1 and CDR2: SGHRS, YFSETQ. The V and J ends lost 2 bases and 6 bases respectively, with 11 bases between them. The CDR3 nucleotides read TGCGCCAGCAGCTTTACCCCGGTGGCCGGGGAGCTGTTTTTT. This sequence encodes CASSFTPVAGELFF.